The sequence of this TCR beta chain was determined in a study of type 1 regulatory T cells. This clonotype was counted a few times. As yet, its antigen is unknown. TCRdb ran MiXCR on the reads and lists one entry per CDR3 protein. This sample has about 42,000 distinct CDR3 sequences, with approximately 12% found just once. This receptor was obtained from a human donor in good health. Sequenced sample: cultured non-Tr1 T cells, either the whole culture or a sorted T cell fraction (not recorded which).

The CDR3 DNA sequence: TGTGCCAGCAACTCCAAGGATAGCTGGAACTATGGCTACACCTTC. The encoded protein is CASNSKDSWNYGYTF. The genes are TRBV7-2 and TRBJ1-2; D is ambiguous. V was clipped by 7 bases and J by 2 bases, with 17 bases between them. The CDR3 has 15 amino acids. Germline CDR1 SGHTA, CDR2 FQGNSA.